The sequence of this T cell receptor (beta chain) was determined in a study of CD8 T cells in Susac syndrome. The V segment lost 6 bases and the J segment 4 bases; nucleotides outside the gene matches: 18. The CDR3 is made up of 17 amino acids. Regarding this clonotype: Its target is unknown.

Random-hexamer reverse transcription was applied to roughly 0.5 to 1 ug RNA. MiXCR, run by TCRdb on the immunoSEQ multiplex PCR reads, gives a single entry per CDR3 protein. The repertoire holds approximately 200,000 distinct CDR3 sequences, with 95% as singletons. Study-wide points: The relatively small number of individuals in the TCR sequencing and HLA analysis was acknowledged by the study.

This clonotype was sampled from a human donor with multiple sclerosis. Sequencing was performed on CD4+ T cells from PBMCs. V usage is TRBV12-3 or TRBV12-4 and J usage is TRBJ2-7; 7 nucleotides line up with TRBD2. The CDR3 spells CASSPERGLEPRYEQYF. The CDR3 nucleotides are TGTGCCAGCAGCCCCGAGAGAGGACTAGAGCCCCGGTACGAGCAGTACTTC.